The entry below gives a single TCR beta chain sequence along with its context. The data stem from a study of Ad26.COV2.S vaccination and SARS-CoV-2 variants. Per germline, CDR1 SGHRS and CDR2 YFSETQ. The CDR3 runs 14 residues. The V end was cut by 3 bases, the J end by 5 bases, with 15 bases between. As for treatment: roughly 20 received Ad26.COV2.S at low or high dose, single or two shots; five or six received placebo; per-sample allocation not given. Day 63 following the first vaccine or placebo injection was when the samples were taken. Ad26.COV2.S expressed prefusion-stabilized spike from the original Wuhan strain. The repertoire was sequenced with immunoSEQ multiplex PCR; TCRdb's copy has only in-frame clones and lacks some. The top ten clones hold 2.5% to 3% of a sample with roughly 500,000 clones, about 91% of them seen once.

The rearrangement links TRBV5-1 to TRBJ2-7, with D tentatively TRBD1 (7 bases). This clonotype was obtained from a person aged 18-60 years who received the Ad26.COV2.S COVID-19 vaccine or a placebo. The input for sequencing was peripheral blood, taken in a trial of Ad26.COV2.S vaccine versus placebo. This CDR3 is CASSSEGAGDEQYF. The CDR3 nucleotides read TGCGCCAGCAGCTCGGAGGGGGCCGGGGACGAGCAGTACTTC. Complete variable domain (other parts from reference TRBV5-1 and TRBJ2-7): KAGVTQTPRYLIKTRGQQVTLSCSPISGHRSVSWYQQTPGQGLQFLFEYFSETQRNKGNFPGRFSGRQFSNSRSEMNVSTLELGDSALYLCASSSEGAGDEQYFGPGTRLTVT.